The 5 T cell receptor beta chains given below trace back to one sample, sequenced in a study of blood T cells in healthy people across ages. Next came a second PCR, run for about 6 to 12 cycles, which used a sample-barcoded 5' primer along with a J-beta primer mix. Using its own MiXCR run on the 5' RACE reads, TCRdb lists one record per CDR3 protein. The sample lists approximately 900,000 distinct CDR3 sequences, just under 30% seen once, with 10% to 13% in the top ten. This sample also belongs to another study, concerning T cells of mothers and their children.

The sequencing sample was made of blood. These receptor sequences come from a woman between 40 and 55 years old in good health.

V gene TRBV18 combines with J gene TRBJ2-7; 7 bases match TRBD1. With the DNA end fitting TRBJ2-5 better, the J assignment may be wrong. Germline V CDR1 and CDR2: KGHSH, LQKENI. This CDR3 is 14 amino acids long. The CDR3 reads CASSTGDGEETQYF. The DNA of the CDR3 is TGTGCCAGCTCCACAGGGGACGGGGAAGAGACCCAGTACTTC.

This clonotype was observed many times. The chain combines TRBV15 with TRBJ2-7; D gene ambiguous. The germline CDR1 and CDR2 sequences are LNHNV and YYDKDF (reference sequence). Trimming cost V 0 bases and J 5 bases, with 11 bases left between them. The CDR3 spans 14 residues. CDR3 sequence reads: CATSRDGVNHEQYF. The CDR3 DNA reads as TGTGCCACCAGCAGAGATGGCGTTAACCACGAGCAGTACTTC. Full variable domain (rest looked up from reference TRBV15 and TRBJ2-7): DAMVIQNPRYQVTQFGKPVTLSCSQTLNHNVMYWYQQKSSQAPKLLFHYYDKDFNNEADTPDNFQSRRPNTSFCFLDIRSPGLGDTAMYLCATSRDGVNHEQYFGPGTRLTVT.

This clonotype was counted ten times or more. This chain uses TRBV6-2 or TRBV6-3 with TRBJ2-4; a possible D gene is TRBD1 (6 bases). The CDR3 totals 14 residues. V was pared by 4 bases and J by 7 bases, with 14 bases between. Germline V CDR1 and CDR2: MNHEY, SVGEGT. The CDR3 loop reads CASSSGQPRNIQYF. CDR3 in DNA: TGTGCCAGCAGTTCCGGACAGCCTAGGAACATTCAGTACTTC.

In this sample, this clonotype turned up many times. The rearrangement joins TRBV5-5 to TRBJ1-1; D remains unclear. V was shortened by 2 bases and J by 3 bases, with 11 bases between the two germline ends. The CDR3 covers 14 residues. Germline-derived CDR1 and CDR2 are SGHKS and YYEKEE (reference sequence). CDR3: CASSFADGDTEAFF. CDR3 nucleotide sequence: TGTGCCAGCAGCTTTGCAGACGGGGACACTGAAGCTTTCTTT.

This clonotype has just a few counts. The rearrangement links TRBV28 to TRBJ1-2; D gene ambiguous. The germline CDR1 and CDR2 sequences are MDHEN and SYDVKM. This CDR3 is built from 11 residues. Deletions cut 3 bases from V and 10 bases from J, with 9 bases between. CDR3 sequence reads: CASSFLGPYTF. The CDR3 bases are TGTGCCAGCAGTTTTCTGGGCCCCTACACCTTC.